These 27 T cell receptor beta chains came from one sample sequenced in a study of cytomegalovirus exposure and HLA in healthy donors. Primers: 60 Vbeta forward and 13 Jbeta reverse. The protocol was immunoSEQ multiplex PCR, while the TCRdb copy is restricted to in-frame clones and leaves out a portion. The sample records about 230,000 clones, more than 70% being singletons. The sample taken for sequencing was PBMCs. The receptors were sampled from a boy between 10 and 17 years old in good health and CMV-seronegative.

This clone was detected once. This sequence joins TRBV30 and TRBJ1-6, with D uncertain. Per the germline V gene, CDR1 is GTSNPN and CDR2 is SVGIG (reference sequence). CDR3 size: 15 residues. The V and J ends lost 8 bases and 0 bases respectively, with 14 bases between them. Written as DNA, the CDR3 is TGTGCCGCTGTTCCGCCGAGCTCCTATAATTCACCCCTCCACTTT. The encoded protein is CAAVPPSSYNSPLHF.

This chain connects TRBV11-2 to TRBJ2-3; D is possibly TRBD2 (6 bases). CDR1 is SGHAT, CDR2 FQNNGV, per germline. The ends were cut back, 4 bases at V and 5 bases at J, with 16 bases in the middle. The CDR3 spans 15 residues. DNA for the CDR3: TGTGCCAGCAGCTCAGCTCTACAGGAGGGAGATACGCAGTATTTT. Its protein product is CASSSALQEGDTQYF.

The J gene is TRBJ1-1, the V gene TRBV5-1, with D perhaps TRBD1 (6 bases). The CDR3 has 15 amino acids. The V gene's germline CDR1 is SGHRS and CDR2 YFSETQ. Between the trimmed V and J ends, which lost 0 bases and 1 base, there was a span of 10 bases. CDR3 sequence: CASSLAGGGNTEAFF. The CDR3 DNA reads TGCGCCAGCAGCTTGGCTGGGGGCGGGAACACTGAAGCTTTCTTT.

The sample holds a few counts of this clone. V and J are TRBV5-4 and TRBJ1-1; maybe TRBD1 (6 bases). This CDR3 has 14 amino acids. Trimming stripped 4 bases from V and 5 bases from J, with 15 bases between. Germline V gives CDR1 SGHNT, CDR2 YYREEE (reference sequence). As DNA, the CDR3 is TGTGCCAGCAGCCGGAAGGGGGTAACGACTGAAGCTTTCTTT. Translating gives CASSRKGVTTEAFF. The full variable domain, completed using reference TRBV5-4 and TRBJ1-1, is ETGVTQSPTHLIKTRGQQVTLRCSSQSGHNTVSWYQQALGQGPQFIFQYYREEENGRGNFPPRFSGLQFPNYSSELNVNALELDDSALYLCASSRKGVTTEAFFGQGTRLTVV.

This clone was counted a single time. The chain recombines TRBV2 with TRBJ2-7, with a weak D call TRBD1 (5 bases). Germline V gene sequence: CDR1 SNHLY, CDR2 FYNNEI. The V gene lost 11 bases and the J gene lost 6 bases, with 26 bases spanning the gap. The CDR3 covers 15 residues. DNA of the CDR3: TGTGCCGGACCAATGTTGGGTTCAGGGTCTGGCGAGCAGTACTTC. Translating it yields CAGPMLGSGSGEQYF. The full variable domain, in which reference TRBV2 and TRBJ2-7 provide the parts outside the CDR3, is EPEVTQTPSHQVTQMGQEVILRCVPISNHLYFYWYRQILGQKVEFLVSFYNNEISEKSEIFDDQFSVERPDGSNFTLKIRSTKLEDSAMYFCAGPMLGSGSGEQYFGPGTRLTVT.

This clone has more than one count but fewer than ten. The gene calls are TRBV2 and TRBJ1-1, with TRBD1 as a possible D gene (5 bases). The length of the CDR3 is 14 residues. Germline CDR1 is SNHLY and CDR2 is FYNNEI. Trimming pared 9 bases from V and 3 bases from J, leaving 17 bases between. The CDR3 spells CASSKEAGYTEAFF. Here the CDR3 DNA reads TGTGCCAGTAGCAAAGAAGCAGGGTACACTGAAGCTTTCTTT.

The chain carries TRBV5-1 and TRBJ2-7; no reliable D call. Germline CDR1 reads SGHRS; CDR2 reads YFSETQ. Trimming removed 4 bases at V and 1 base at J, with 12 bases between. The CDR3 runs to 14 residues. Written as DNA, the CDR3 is TGCGCCAGCAGCGCACAAACCCCATCCTACGAGCAGTACTTC. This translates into CASSAQTPSYEQYF.

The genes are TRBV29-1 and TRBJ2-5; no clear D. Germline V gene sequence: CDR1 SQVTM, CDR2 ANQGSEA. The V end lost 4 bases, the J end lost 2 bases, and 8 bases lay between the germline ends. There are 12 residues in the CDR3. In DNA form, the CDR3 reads TGCAGCGTTGGTACAGTACAAGAGACCCAGTACTTC. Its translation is CSVGTVQETQYF.

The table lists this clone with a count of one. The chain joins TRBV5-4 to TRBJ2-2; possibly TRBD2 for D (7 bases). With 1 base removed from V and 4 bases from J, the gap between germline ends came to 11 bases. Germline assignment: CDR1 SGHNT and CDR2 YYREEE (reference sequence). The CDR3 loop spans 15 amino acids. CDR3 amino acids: CASSLIRGGTGELFF. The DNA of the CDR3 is TGTGCCAGCAGCTTGATTAGGGGGGGCACCGGGGAGCTGTTTTTT.

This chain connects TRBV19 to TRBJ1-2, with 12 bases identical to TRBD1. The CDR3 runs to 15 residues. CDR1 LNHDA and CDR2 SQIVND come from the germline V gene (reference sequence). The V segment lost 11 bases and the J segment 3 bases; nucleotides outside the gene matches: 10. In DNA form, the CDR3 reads TGTGCCGGCTCCGGGACAGGGGGCAATGACTATGGCTACACCTTC. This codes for CAGSGTGGNDYGYTF.

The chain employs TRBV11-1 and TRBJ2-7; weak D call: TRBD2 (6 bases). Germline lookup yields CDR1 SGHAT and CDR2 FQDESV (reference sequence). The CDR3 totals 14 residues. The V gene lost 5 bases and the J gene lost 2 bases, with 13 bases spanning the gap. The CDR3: CASSHPAGPYEQYF. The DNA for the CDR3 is TGTGCCAGCAGCCACCCCGCGGGACCCTACGAGCAGTACTTC.

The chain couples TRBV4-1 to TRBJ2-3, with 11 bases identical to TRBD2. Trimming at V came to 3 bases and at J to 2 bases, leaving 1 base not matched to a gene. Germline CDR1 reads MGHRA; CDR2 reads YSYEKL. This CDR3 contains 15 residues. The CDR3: CASSQGLADTDTQYF. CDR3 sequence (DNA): TGCGCCAGCAGCCAGGGACTAGCGGACACAGATACGCAGTATTTT.

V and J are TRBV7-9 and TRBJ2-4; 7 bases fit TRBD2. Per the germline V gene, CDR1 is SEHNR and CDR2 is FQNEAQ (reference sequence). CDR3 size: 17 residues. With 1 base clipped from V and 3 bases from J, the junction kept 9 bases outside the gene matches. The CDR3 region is CASSLVGLADYKNIQYF. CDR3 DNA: TGTGCCAGCAGCTTAGTGGGGCTAGCGGACTACAAAAACATTCAGTACTTC.

CDR3: CASSELQGAVANVLTF. In nucleotides, the CDR3 is TGTGCCAGTAGTGAGTTACAGGGGGCTGTGGCCAACGTCCTGACTTTC. V gene TRBV19 combines with J gene TRBJ2-6, with 9 bases that match TRBD1. In germline, CDR1 is LNHDA, CDR2 SQIVND (reference sequence). Germline trimming cut 5 bases from V and 6 bases from J; bases unmatched to any gene: 8. CDR3 length: 16 amino acids.

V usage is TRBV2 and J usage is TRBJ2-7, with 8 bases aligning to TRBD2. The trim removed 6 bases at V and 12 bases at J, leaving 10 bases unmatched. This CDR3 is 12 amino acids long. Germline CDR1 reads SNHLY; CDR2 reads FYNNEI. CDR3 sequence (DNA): TGTGCCAGCAGGGCGGGGGGCGCCTTTGGGTACTTC. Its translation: CASRAGGAFGYF.

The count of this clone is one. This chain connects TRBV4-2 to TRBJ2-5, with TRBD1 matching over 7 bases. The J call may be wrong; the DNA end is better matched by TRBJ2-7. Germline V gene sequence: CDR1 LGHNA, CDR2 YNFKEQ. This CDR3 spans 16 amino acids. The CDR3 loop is CASSQRVRTGGYEQYF. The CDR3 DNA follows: TGTGCCAGCAGCCAAAGGGTCCGGACAGGTGGCTACGAGCAGTACTTC.

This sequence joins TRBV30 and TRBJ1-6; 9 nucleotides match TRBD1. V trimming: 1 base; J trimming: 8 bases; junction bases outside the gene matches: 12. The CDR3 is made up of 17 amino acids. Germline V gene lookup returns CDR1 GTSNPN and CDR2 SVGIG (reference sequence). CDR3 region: CAWSGPGTGSSYSPLHF. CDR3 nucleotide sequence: TGTGCCTGGAGTGGCCCCGGGACAGGGAGTTCTTATTCACCCCTCCACTTT.

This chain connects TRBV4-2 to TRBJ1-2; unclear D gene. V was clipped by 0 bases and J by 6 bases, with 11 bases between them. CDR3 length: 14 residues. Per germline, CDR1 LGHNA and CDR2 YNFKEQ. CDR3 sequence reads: CASSQDLRMDGYTF. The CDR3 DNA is TGTGCCAGCAGCCAAGATTTGAGGATGGATGGCTACACCTTC.

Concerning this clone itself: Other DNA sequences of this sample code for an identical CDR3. Here the CDR3 DNA reads TGTGCCAGCAGCCTAGGACAGGGGGTGGATGGCTACACCTTC. Translated: CASSLGQGVDGYTF. This rearrangement joins TRBV7-9 to TRBJ1-2, with 10 bases aligning to TRBD1. Trimming cost V 5 bases and J 6 bases; bases outside gene matches: 6. Germline V gene lookup returns CDR1 SEHNR and CDR2 FQNEAQ (reference sequence). The CDR3 sequence is 14 residues long.

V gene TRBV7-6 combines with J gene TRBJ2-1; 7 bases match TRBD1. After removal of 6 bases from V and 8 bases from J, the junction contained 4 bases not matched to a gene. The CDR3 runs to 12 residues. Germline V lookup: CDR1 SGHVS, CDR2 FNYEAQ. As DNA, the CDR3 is TGTGCCAGCAGTCCAACAGGGGATGAGCAGTTCTTC. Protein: CASSPTGDEQFF. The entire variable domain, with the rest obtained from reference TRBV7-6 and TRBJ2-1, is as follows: GAGVSQSPRYKVTKRGQDVALRCDPISGHVSLYWYRQALGQGPEFLTYFNYEAQQDKSGLPNDRFSAERPEGSISTLTIQRTEQRDSAMYRCASSPTGDEQFFGPGTRLTVL.

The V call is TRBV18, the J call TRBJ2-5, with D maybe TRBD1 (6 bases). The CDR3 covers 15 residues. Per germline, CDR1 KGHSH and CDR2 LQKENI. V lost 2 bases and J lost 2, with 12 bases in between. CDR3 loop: CASSPAQGKQETQYF. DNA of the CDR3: TGTGCCAGCTCACCAGCACAGGGCAAACAAGAGACCCAGTACTTC.

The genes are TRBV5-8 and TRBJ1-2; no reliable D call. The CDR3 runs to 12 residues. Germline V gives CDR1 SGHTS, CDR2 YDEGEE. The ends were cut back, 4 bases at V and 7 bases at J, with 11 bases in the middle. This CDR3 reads CASSPRESGYTF. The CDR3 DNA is TGTGCCAGCAGCCCACGTGAGAGTGGCTACACCTTC.

The chain's CDR3 is CASSPSLGQGPEKLFF. The CDR3, as DNA: TGTGCCAGCAGCCCTTCTTTGGGACAGGGCCCTGAAAAACTGTTTTTT. The chain uses TRBV14 and TRBJ1-4; 9 bases map to TRBD1. The CDR3 runs to 16 residues. The germline gives CDR1 SGHDN, CDR2 FVKESK. Trimming removed 4 bases from V and 7 bases from J; junction bases left unmatched: 10.

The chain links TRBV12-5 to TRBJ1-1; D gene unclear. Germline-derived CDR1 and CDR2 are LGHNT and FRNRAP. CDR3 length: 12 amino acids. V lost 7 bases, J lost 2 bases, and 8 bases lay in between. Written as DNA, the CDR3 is TGTGCTAGTGTCCGAGAAAACACTGAAGCTTTCTTT. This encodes CASVRENTEAFF.

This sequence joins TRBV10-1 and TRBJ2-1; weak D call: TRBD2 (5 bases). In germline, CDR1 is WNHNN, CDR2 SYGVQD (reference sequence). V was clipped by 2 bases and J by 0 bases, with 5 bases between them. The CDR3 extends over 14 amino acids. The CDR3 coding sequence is TGCGCCAGCAGTGAGGGGAGCTCCTACAATGAGCAGTTCTTC. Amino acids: CASSEGSSYNEQFF.

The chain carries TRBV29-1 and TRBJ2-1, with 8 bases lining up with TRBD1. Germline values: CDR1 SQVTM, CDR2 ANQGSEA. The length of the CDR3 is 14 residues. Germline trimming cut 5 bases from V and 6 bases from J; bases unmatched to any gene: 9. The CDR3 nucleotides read TGCAGCGTTATAGGACAGGGTGGGGGCAATGAGCAGTTCTTC. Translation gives CSVIGQGGGNEQFF.

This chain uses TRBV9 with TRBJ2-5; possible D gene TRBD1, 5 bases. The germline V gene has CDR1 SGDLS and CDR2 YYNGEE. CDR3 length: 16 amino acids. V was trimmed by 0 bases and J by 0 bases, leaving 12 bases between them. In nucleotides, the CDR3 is TGTGCCAGCAGCGTAGTAGGGGTCCCGTACCAAGAGACCCAGTACTTC. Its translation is CASSVVGVPYQETQYF.